Presented here are 27 T cell receptor beta chains from one specimen sequenced in a study of T cells in Graves' hyperthyroidism and ophthalmopathy (dated by TCRdb to about 2019). Library construction relied on multiplex PCR. The instrument was an Illumina HiSeq 2000. Amplification of TCR beta CDR3 regions was carried out from RNA transcripts. A first-round RT-PCR of the TCR CDR3 used the HTBI primer set with the Qiagen OneStep RT-PCR kit. TCRdb handled the public reads itself, with Q25 trimming in fastp and clone calling in MiXCR, and kept productive beta chains. One record per CDR3 amino acid sequence lists the most common genes and DNA. This sample holds a few hundred thousand distinct CDR3 sequences; roughly 46% were observed only once. The ten largest clones add up to around 8% of the sample. What was sequenced was peripheral blood or thyroid tissue (not recorded which). The receptor source for this set is a woman aged 18-29 years with Graves' hyperthyroidism.

This clonotype came up many times. J is TRBJ1-1 and V is TRBV2, with TRBD1 matching over 7 bases. This CDR3 comprises 14 residues. Germline CDR1 SNHLY, CDR2 FYNNEI. Trimming cost V 6 bases and J 3 bases; bases outside gene matches: 7. The CDR3 nucleotides are TGTGCCAGCAGCCTGACAGGGAGGGACACTGAAGCTTTCTTT. Translation: CASSLTGRDTEAFF.

The gene calls are TRBV7-3 and TRBJ1-4, with D possibly TRBD1 on 5 matching bases. Germline V gene lookup returns CDR1 SGHTA and CDR2 FQGTGA. V dropped 5 bases and J dropped 6 bases, with 19 bases sitting between them. The CDR3 runs 16 residues. This CDR3 reads CASSPAGRGADEKLFF. The DNA of the CDR3 is TGTGCCAGCAGCCCTGCCGGGAGGGGCGCGGATGAAAAACTGTTTTTT.

Comment on this clonotype: An end of the junction does not agree with germline; a read error may underlie this. The rearrangement joins TRBV10-3 to TRBJ1-1; D is unresolved. The CDR3 loop spans 12 amino acids. Germline loops: CDR1 ENHRY, CDR2 SYGVKD. CDR3 DNA: TGTGCCATGAGTGGAGGGAAAGGGGAAGCTTTCTTT. Encoded protein: CAMSGGKGEAFF.

V usage is TRBV24-1 and J usage is TRBJ2-7, with 15 bases lining up with TRBD2. Germline V CDR1 and CDR2: KGHDR, SFDVKD. The V gene end was trimmed by 5 bases and the J gene end by 9 bases; junction bases not matched to a gene: 16. CDR3 length equals 18 residues. CDR3 coding DNA: TGTGCCACCAGTGGTTGGGGACTAGCGGGAGGCTCGGCCGGAGGGCAGTACTTC. This encodes CATSGWGLAGGSAGGQYF.

As concerns this clonotype: A much larger clone lies one base from this, so it may be a read error. This sequence joins TRBV2 and TRBJ1-3; 9 bases align to TRBD1. The CDR3 totals 14 residues. With V trimmed by 6 bases and J by 11 bases, 11 bases remained unmatched. The germline V gene has CDR1 SNHLY and CDR2 FYNNEI. CDR3 protein: CASRARQGDGAIYF. DNA of the CDR3: TGTGCCAGCAGAGCCAGACAGGGGGATGGCGCCATATATTTT.

This sequence joins TRBV28 and TRBJ2-7; no definite D call. Trimming took 8 bases from V and 0 from J, leaving 17 bases between them. The length of the CDR3 is 15 residues. Germline V gives CDR1 MDHEN, CDR2 SYDVKM. CDR3 nucleotides: TGTGCCAGCGGTACCCGTGGAGATTCCTCCTACGAGCAGTACTTC. Translation: CASGTRGDSSYEQYF.

The gene calls are TRBV19 and TRBJ1-5; D unresolved. There are 12 residues in the CDR3. Trimming left V 6 bases short and J 16 bases short, with 19 bases between. Per germline, CDR1 LNHDA and CDR2 SQIVND (reference sequence). This CDR3 reads CASSLAGFGHHF. Written as DNA, the CDR3 is TGTGCCAGTAGCCTAGCGGGGTTCGGGCACCATTTT.

This clonotype was found many times. The junction does not match germline at one end; this may be a read error. The J gene is TRBJ2-6, the V gene TRBV13, with TRBD1 as a possible D gene (6 bases). CDR1 and CDR2 (germline): PRHDT, FYEKMQ (reference sequence). This CDR3 spans 16 amino acids. CDR3 loop: CASSLGHHSGANVLTF. CDR3 bases: TGCGCCAGCAGCTTGGGACACCACTCTGGGGCCAACGTCCTGACTTTC.

This clonotype showed up just a few times. The chain has TRBV2 and TRBJ2-7; D is ambiguous. In germline, CDR1 is SNHLY, CDR2 FYNNEI. CDR3 size: 13 residues. The V end was cut by 3 bases, the J end by 5 bases, with 11 bases between. The CDR3 DNA is TGTGCCAGCAGTGAGAGGACCATGGACGAGCAGTACTTC. This codes for CASSERTMDEQYF.

This clonotype was recorded at least ten times. The rearrangement uses TRBV4-2 and TRBJ2-7; the D call may be TRBD1 or TRBD2 (5 bases each). The CDR3 runs 15 residues. V was shortened by 4 bases and J by 3 bases, with 16 bases between the two germline ends. The germline gives CDR1 LGHNA, CDR2 YNFKEQ. The CDR3 loop is CASSPREGVDYEQYF. In DNA form, the CDR3 reads TGTGCCAGCAGCCCCCGGGAAGGGGTGGACTACGAGCAGTACTTC.

This clonotype was seen many times. This chain connects TRBV27 to TRBJ1-1; D uncertain. This CDR3 has 15 residues. Germline V lookup: CDR1 MNHEY, CDR2 SMNVEV (reference sequence). V was pared by 2 bases and J by 4 bases, with 14 bases between. The DNA for the CDR3 is TGTGCCAGCAGTTTAGGGGTCCCGCTGAGCACTGAAGCTTTCTTT. Amino acids: CASSLGVPLSTEAFF.

This clonotype was counted at least ten times. V gene TRBV28 combines with J gene TRBJ2-5; D unclear. The CDR3 is 14 amino acids. V was trimmed by 2 bases and J by 2 bases, leaving 9 bases between them. Germline CDR1 is MDHEN and CDR2 is SYDVKM. In DNA form, the CDR3 reads TGTGCCAGCAGTTTAAGTGACATTCAAGAGACCCAGTACTTC. Residues: CASSLSDIQETQYF.

This clonotype was detected many times. J is TRBJ2-2 and V is TRBV7-3, with 8 nucleotides matching TRBD2. Germline values: CDR1 SGHTA, CDR2 FQGTGA. J was trimmed by 3 bases and V by 2 bases; bases with no gene match: 5. The CDR3 extends over 16 amino acids. In DNA, the CDR3 is TGTGCCAGCAGCTTATACGGAGCGGGAGACACCGGGGAGCTGTTTTTT. This gives the protein CASSLYGAGDTGELFF.

The chain is built from TRBV4-2 and TRBJ1-6, with 7 bases aligning to TRBD1. This CDR3 contains 17 residues. V lost 0 bases to trimming and J lost 7 bases; unmatched junction nucleotides: 9. The germline V gene has CDR1 LGHNA and CDR2 YNFKEQ. The CDR3 reads CASSQDAGQSWNSPLHF. The CDR3 nucleotides are TGTGCCAGCAGCCAAGATGCGGGACAGAGTTGGAATTCACCCCTCCACTTT.

The V and J genes are TRBV20-1 and TRBJ1-1; D is uncertain. CDR3 length: 12 amino acids. Germline CDR1 reads DFQATT; CDR2 reads SNEGSKA (reference sequence). The germline V and J ends were trimmed by 3 bases and 0 bases, with 5 bases remaining between them. The DNA for the CDR3 is TGCAGTGCTAGGACAATGAACACTGAAGCTTTCTTT. Amino acid sequence: CSARTMNTEAFF.

This clonotype was counted a few times. The V and J genes are TRBV7-6 and TRBJ2-3; D remains ambiguous. Trimming removed 4 bases at V and 0 bases at J, with 11 bases between. Germline V gives CDR1 SGHVS, CDR2 FNYEAQ. The CDR3 extends over 15 amino acids. CDR3 DNA: TGTGCCAGCAGCTCCACTTGGAGTAGCACAGATACGCAGTATTTT. Amino acids: CASSSTWSSTDTQYF.

This clonotype has at least ten counts. This sequence joins TRBV12-3 or TRBV12-4 and TRBJ2-2; the match to TRBD2 covers 7 bases. V trimming: 3 bases; J trimming: 4 bases; junction bases outside the gene matches: 5. The CDR3 sequence is 15 residues long. CDR3 in amino acids: CASSFARESTGELFF. The CDR3 DNA follows: TGTGCCAGCAGTTTTGCGCGGGAGAGCACCGGGGAGCTGTTTTTT.

This clonotype was recorded many times. CDR3 residues: CASSSYNEKLFF. As DNA, the CDR3 is TGTGCCAGCAGCTCCTATAATGAAAAACTGTTTTTT. The V and J genes are TRBV11-2 and TRBJ1-4; D is unresolved. Per the germline V gene, CDR1 is SGHAT and CDR2 is FQNNGV. CDR3 length equals 12 residues. Between the trimmed V and J ends, which lost 4 bases and 4 bases, there was a span of 4 bases.

Many counts were recorded for this clonotype. This chain uses TRBV20-1 with TRBJ1-4, with D unresolved. The ends were cut back, 5 bases at V and 5 bases at J, with 15 bases in the middle. Germline V CDR1 and CDR2: DFQATT, SNEGSKA (reference sequence). The CDR3 extends over 14 amino acids. The CDR3, as DNA: TGCAGTGCTTCGGGCCAGACCCGAAATGAAAAACTGTTTTTT. This gives the protein CSASGQTRNEKLFF.

In its sample, this clonotype was seen a few times. The chain links TRBV5-1 to TRBJ2-5; 14 bases match TRBD2. The CDR3 is made up of 16 amino acids. V gave up 2 bases and J gave up 3 bases; unmatched junction bases: 3. CDR1 is SGHRS, CDR2 YFSETQ, per germline. The CDR3 loop is CASSFRLAGGKETQYF. DNA for the CDR3: TGCGCCAGCAGCTTTCGACTAGCGGGAGGGAAAGAGACCCAGTACTTC.

This clonotype was detected a few times. The rearrangement links TRBV7-8 to TRBJ2-3, with D possibly being TRBD2 (5 bases). CDR1 and CDR2 (germline): SGHVS, FQNEAQ. V lost 0 bases to trimming and J lost 1 base, with 17 bases between them. CDR3 length: 18 residues. As DNA, the CDR3 is TGTGCCAGCAGCTTAGCGAGTTTGACCCTCGGGGGCACAGATACGCAGTATTTT. Encoded protein: CASSLASLTLGGTDTQYF. Full variable domain (outside the CDR3, taken from reference TRBV7-8 and TRBJ2-3): GAGVSQSPRYKVAKRGQDVALRCDPISGHVSLFWYQQALGQGPEFLTYFQNEAQLDKSGLPSDRFFAERPEGSVSTLKIQRTQQEDSAVYLCASSLASLTLGGTDTQYFGPGTRLTVL.

V gene TRBV6-2 or TRBV6-3 combines with J gene TRBJ2-2; D gene ambiguous. V was trimmed by 2 bases and J by 3 bases, leaving 19 bases between them. CDR3 size: 18 residues. Per germline, CDR1 MNHEY and CDR2 SVGEGT. CDR3 DNA: TGTGCCAGCAGTTACAACCAATGGACCCGGGTGGACACCGGGGAGCTGTTTTTT. Translation: CASSYNQWTRVDTGELFF.

This clonotype was counted many times. V gene TRBV27 combines with J gene TRBJ1-5, with D unresolved. CDR1 and CDR2 (germline): MNHEY, SMNVEV (reference sequence). The CDR3 extends over 16 amino acids. The ends were cut back, 0 bases at V and 3 bases at J, with 12 bases in the middle. In nucleotides, the CDR3 is TGTGCCAGCAGTTTATCGCGGGGTGGGAACAATCAGCCCCAGCATTTT. Its translation: CASSLSRGGNNQPQHF.

This clonotype was seen a handful of times. Since a much larger clone is just one base distant, this may be a read error. The chain recombines TRBV10-3 with TRBJ2-7; D remains ambiguous. Trimming cost V 4 bases and J 7 bases, with 11 bases left between them. The CDR3 spans 12 residues. Germline V gene data show CDR1 as ENHRY and CDR2 as SYGVKD. CDR3 amino acids: CAISGNNNEQYF. CDR3 DNA sequence: TGTGCCATCAGTGGGAACAACAATGAGCAGTACTTC.

The CDR3 is CAISGEAGYTF. DNA for the CDR3: TGTGCCATCAGTGGGGAGGCTGGCTACACCTTC. The gene calls are TRBV10-3 and TRBJ1-2; D is uncertain. Trimming took 4 bases from V and 7 from J, leaving 7 bases between them. The CDR3 loop spans 11 amino acids. Germline V gene sequence: CDR1 ENHRY, CDR2 SYGVKD.

Here the CDR3 reads CASNLEYANIQYF. As DNA, the CDR3 is TGTGCCAGCAATTTGGAATACGCAAACATTCAGTACTTC. The chain links TRBV10-3 to TRBJ2-4; D gene ambiguous. Looked up from germline, CDR1 is ENHRY and CDR2 is SYGVKD. V was clipped by 10 bases and J by 6 bases, with 16 bases between them. CDR3 size: 13 residues.

This rearrangement joins TRBV20-1 to TRBJ2-2; 13 nucleotides line up with TRBD2. With V trimmed by 5 bases and J by 5 bases, 2 bases remained unmatched. This CDR3 spans 14 amino acids. Germline loops: CDR1 DFQATT, CDR2 SNEGSKA (reference sequence). CDR3 sequence (DNA): TGCAGTGCTGCGACTAGCGGGAGGACCGGGGAGCTGTTTTTT. This gives the protein CSAATSGRTGELFF.